A single sample gave rise to the 27 T cell receptor beta chains below, sequenced in a study of OX40 agonist ivuxolimab in advanced cancers. Data came from immunoSEQ multiplex PCR; TCRdb stores just in-frame clones and leaves some out. Among about 78,000 clones listed, about nine tenths were seen once. This sample comprised CD4+ or CD8+ T cells sorted from blood, obtained in a trial of the OX40 agonist ivuxolimab. The receptor set was obtained from an adult with an advanced solid tumor such as melanoma, head and neck, liver or kidney cancer.

The chain links TRBV6-5 to TRBJ2-7, with 10 bases aligning to TRBD1. In germline, CDR1 is MNHEY, CDR2 SVGAGI. This CDR3 is built from 13 residues. V trimming: 6 bases; J trimming: 5 bases; junction bases outside the gene matches: 4. The CDR3: CASREGTGDEQYF. Written as DNA, the CDR3 is TGTGCCAGCAGGGAAGGGACAGGGGACGAGCAGTACTTC.

This clone appeared a single time. The genes are TRBV11-2 and TRBJ2-7, with TRBD2 identical over 12 bases. Losses at the gene ends were 5 bases for V and 7 bases for J; bases not matched to a gene: 9. The CDR3 covers 15 residues. CDR1 is SGHAT and CDR2 is FQNNGV in the germline V gene. In DNA form, the CDR3 reads TGTGCCAGCAGCGCAAGACTAGCGGGAGTGGGAGAGCAGTACTTC. It specifies CASSARLAGVGEQYF.

CDR3 in DNA: TGTGCCAGCAGCGCCCAGACAGTTTGGGGTGAGCAGTTCTTC. It codes for CASSAQTVWGEQFF. The V call is TRBV9, the J call TRBJ2-1; the D gene is possibly TRBD1 (5 bases). V lost 3 bases to trimming and J lost 9 bases, with 16 bases between them. This CDR3 region has 14 residues. Germline CDR1 is SGDLS and CDR2 is YYNGEE. Variable domain in full (rest from reference TRBV9 and TRBJ2-1): DSGVTQTPKHLITATGQRVTLRCSPRSGDLSVYWYQQSLDQGLQFLIQYYNGEERAKGNILERFSAQQFPDLHSELNLSSLELGDSALYFCASSAQTVWGEQFFGPGTRLTVL.

The CDR3 region is CASSDPGKAYETQYF. In nucleotides, the CDR3 is TGTGCCAGCAGCGATCCCGGGAAGGCGTATGAAACCCAGTACTTC. The chain recombines TRBV28 with TRBJ2-5; tentative D call: TRBD2 (5 bases). Germline V gives CDR1 MDHEN, CDR2 SYDVKM. The CDR3 contains 15 residues. Between the trimmed V and J ends, which lost 6 bases and 8 bases, there was a span of 22 bases.

The rearrangement uses TRBV5-4 and TRBJ1-4, with D perhaps matching TRBD1 (5 bases). This CDR3 comprises 16 residues. V was pared by 1 base and J by 3 bases, with 13 bases between. Looked up from germline, CDR1 is SGHNT and CDR2 is YYREEE (reference sequence). CDR3 bases: TGTGCCAGCAGCTTGCTGGGGGGAGCAGCTAATGAAAAACTGTTTTTT. Translating it yields CASSLLGGAANEKLFF.

The chain couples TRBV19 to TRBJ2-3; D is undetermined. The CDR3 runs to 13 residues. Trimming cost V 2 bases and J 3 bases, with 6 bases left between them. CDR1 LNHDA and CDR2 SQIVND come from the germline V gene (reference sequence). The CDR3 loop reads CASSIFVTDTQYF. CDR3 DNA: TGTGCCAGTAGTATATTTGTTACAGATACGCAGTATTTT.

The chain couples TRBV12-2 to TRBJ1-4; the table assigns TRBD1, which was not confirmed against the DNA. TRBV12-2 is labeled a pseudogene. This CDR3 has 17 residues. CDR3 sequence reads: CASRFPNSPPTNEKLFF. CDR3 DNA: TGTGCAAGTCGCTTCCCTAACAGTCCACCAACTAATGAAAAACTGTTTTTT.

This chain connects TRBV18 to TRBJ2-2; 7 nucleotides agree with TRBD1. The trim removed 5 bases at V and 1 base at J, leaving 7 bases unmatched. Per the germline V gene, CDR1 is KGHSH and CDR2 is LQKENI. The CDR3 has 16 amino acids. DNA for the CDR3: TGTGCCAGCTCATTTACCGGGACAGAGAACACCGGGGAGCTGTTTTTT. Its protein is CASSFTGTENTGELFF.

This clone was detected a few times. This chain connects TRBV27 to TRBJ1-4; D remains ambiguous. The V end lost 6 bases, the J end lost 0 bases, and 11 bases lay between the germline ends. The CDR3 consists of 15 residues. Germline V gene data show CDR1 as MNHEY and CDR2 as SMNVEV (reference sequence). CDR3 protein: CASSPRRTTNEKLFF. For the CDR3, the DNA is TGTGCCAGCAGCCCCAGGAGGACAACTAATGAAAAACTGTTTTTT.

This rearrangement joins TRBV27 to TRBJ2-1; TRBD2 aligns across 9 bases. This CDR3 is built from 15 residues. V shed 6 bases and J 7 bases; nucleotides not matched to a gene: 10. Germline values: CDR1 MNHEY, CDR2 SMNVEV (reference sequence). The CDR3 protein is CASSRDSGRRNEQFF. The CDR3 DNA follows: TGTGCCAGCAGCCGGGATAGCGGGAGACGGAATGAGCAGTTCTTC.

The V and J genes are TRBV19 and TRBJ2-1, with 12 bases identical to TRBD2. This CDR3 is built from 14 residues. V lost 4 bases, J lost 9 bases, and 4 bases stayed unmatched. Looked up from germline, CDR1 is LNHDA and CDR2 is SQIVND (reference sequence). CDR3 residues: CASSTSGRVGEQFF. CDR3 sequence (DNA): TGTGCCAGTAGTACTAGCGGGAGGGTAGGTGAGCAGTTCTTC. Based on the CDR3 plus reference TRBV19 and TRBJ2-1, the full variable domain is DGGITQSPKYLFRKEGQNVTLSCEQNLNHDAMYWYRQDPGQGLRLIYYSQIVNDFQKGDIAEGYSVSREKKESFPLTVTSAQKNPTAFYLCASSTSGRVGEQFFGPGTRLTVL.

This chain links TRBV27 with TRBJ1-2; a possible D gene is TRBD1 (5 bases). Deletions cut 3 bases from V and 6 bases from J, with 11 bases between. The CDR3 runs to 13 residues. Germline loops: CDR1 MNHEY, CDR2 SMNVEV (reference sequence). CDR3 region: CASSLSVGDGYTF. The CDR3 nucleotides are TGTGCCAGCAGTTTGTCGGTGGGGGATGGCTACACCTTC.

This clone was seen once. V is TRBV29-1 and J is TRBJ2-3; D unclear. This CDR3 region has 13 residues. V was cut by 7 bases and J by 3 bases, with 14 bases left in between. CDR1 is SQVTM, CDR2 ANQGSEA, per germline. The CDR3 sequence: CSAGRVVTDTQYF. The CDR3 region has the DNA TGCAGCGCTGGAAGGGTGGTGACAGATACGCAGTATTTT.

The rearrangement joins TRBV28 to TRBJ2-7; D call uncertain. Trimming took off 5 bases at V and 1 base at J, with 15 bases between the two ends. The CDR3 runs to 15 residues. Looked up from germline, CDR1 is MDHEN and CDR2 is SYDVKM. This CDR3 reads CASSITQAGSYEQYF. The DNA for the CDR3 is TGTGCCAGCAGTATAACCCAGGCCGGTTCCTACGAGCAGTACTTC.

The V call is TRBV5-1, the J call TRBJ1-2; a possible D gene is TRBD1 (5 bases). Trimming removed 5 bases from V and 3 bases from J, with 11 bases in between. Germline V lookup: CDR1 SGHRS, CDR2 YFSETQ. The length of the CDR3 is 13 residues. The CDR3 spells CASSRTTDYGYTF. The DNA for the CDR3 is TGCGCCAGCAGTAGGACAACAGACTATGGCTACACCTTC.

This chain uses TRBV5-4 with TRBJ2-7; 7 bases align to TRBD2. The CDR3 consists of 16 residues. Germline CDR1 and CDR2: SGHNT and YYREEE (reference sequence). V gave up 0 bases and J gave up 5 bases; unmatched junction bases: 11. Written as DNA, the CDR3 is TGTGCCAGCAGCTTGGAGATCGGCGGGAGAGTCCACGAGCAGTACTTC. This translates into CASSLEIGGRVHEQYF. The full variable domain, completed using reference TRBV5-4 and TRBJ2-7, is ETGVTQSPTHLIKTRGQQVTLRCSSQSGHNTVSWYQQALGQGPQFIFQYYREEENGRGNFPPRFSGLQFPNYSSELNVNALELDDSALYLCASSLEIGGRVHEQYFGPGTRLTVT.

This clone appeared a single time. The chain employs TRBV28 and TRBJ2-5, with D maybe TRBD2 (6 bases). The germline gives CDR1 MDHEN, CDR2 SYDVKM. CDR3 length: 15 residues. Trimming took off 3 bases at V and 3 bases at J, with 14 bases between the two ends. CDR3 loop: CASSFGGGQKETQYF. The CDR3 region has the DNA TGTGCCAGCAGTTTTGGGGGAGGCCAAAAAGAGACCCAGTACTTC.

The rearrangement joins TRBV6-1 to TRBJ2-5; D may be TRBD1 (6 bases). The germline V gene has CDR1 MNHNS and CDR2 SASEGT. Deletions cut 7 bases from V and 4 bases from J, with 16 bases between. The CDR3 sequence is 14 residues long. DNA for the CDR3: TGTGCCAGCACACGTGTGCCAGGGGTAGAGACCCAGTACTTC. Translated: CASTRVPGVETQYF.

The chain employs TRBV6-1 and TRBJ1-5; the D gene is possibly TRBD1 (5 bases). The germline V and J ends were trimmed by 4 bases and 1 base, with 8 bases remaining between them. Germline CDR1 and CDR2: MNHNS and SASEGT. The CDR3 length is 14 residues. In DNA form, the CDR3 reads TGTGCCAGCAGTGGGGGGGACAGCAATCAGCCCCAGCATTTT. It is translated as CASSGGDSNQPQHF.

For the CDR3, the DNA is TGTGCCAGCAGTGGAACCTCGGGGCGACTATCCTCTGGAAACACCATATATTTT. Protein: CASSGTSGRLSSGNTIYF. J is TRBJ1-3 and V is TRBV6-1; a possible D gene is TRBD1 (5 bases). Per the germline V gene, CDR1 is MNHNS and CDR2 is SASEGT. V was shortened by 4 bases and J by 0 bases, with 19 bases between the two germline ends. The CDR3 length is 18 residues.

The table lists this clone with a count of one. This rearrangement joins TRBV11-3 to TRBJ2-5; D possibly corresponds to TRBD1 (6 bases). This CDR3 has 15 residues. Germline CDR1 SGHNT, CDR2 YENEEA. The germline V and J ends were trimmed by 1 base and 2 bases, with 11 bases remaining between them. The CDR3 here is CASSLGQVAQETQYF. Here the CDR3 DNA reads TGTGCCAGCAGCTTAGGACAGGTTGCTCAAGAGACCCAGTACTTC.

The chain has TRBV19 and TRBJ2-4; tentative D call: TRBD1 (5 bases). V was cut by 6 bases and J by 0 bases, with 15 bases left in between. This CDR3 has 16 residues. CDR1 and CDR2 (germline): LNHDA, SQIVND (reference sequence). The CDR3 reads CASRAGQALAKNIQYF. The DNA for the CDR3 is TGTGCCAGTAGGGCAGGGCAGGCTTTAGCCAAAAACATTCAGTACTTC.

The V gene is TRBV19, the J gene TRBJ2-5; D remains unclear. This CDR3 comprises 15 residues. CDR1 is LNHDA and CDR2 is SQIVND in the germline V gene (reference sequence). V was clipped by 5 bases and J by 1 base, with 14 bases between them. CDR3 coding DNA: TGTGCCAGTAGTGCAGTGGGCGGCACCCAAGAGACCCAGTACTTC. Translation: CASSAVGGTQETQYF.

This chain uses TRBV15 with TRBJ2-1; perhaps TRBD2 as D (6 bases). CDR3 size: 17 residues. V was trimmed by 0 bases and J by 3 bases, leaving 15 bases between them. CDR1 LNHNV and CDR2 YYDKDF come from the germline V gene (reference sequence). In DNA form, the CDR3 reads TGTGCCACCAGCAGAGACCCACCCGGAGGGTTCTACAATGAGCAGTTCTTC. This encodes CATSRDPPGGFYNEQFF.

J is TRBJ2-5 and V is TRBV5-6, with a tentative D call TRBD1 (6 bases). The V end was cut by 4 bases, the J end by 10 bases, with 20 bases between. CDR1 and CDR2 from the germline V gene are SGHDT and YYEEEE. This CDR3 contains 14 residues. The CDR3 DNA is TGTGCCAGCAGCCAGGGGCCGGTGTTGGGTGACCAGTACTTC. It codes for CASSQGPVLGDQYF.

The rearrangement uses TRBV15 and TRBJ1-1; D unclear. Germline V gives CDR1 LNHNV, CDR2 YYDKDF (reference sequence). The CDR3 runs 13 residues. V dropped 0 bases and J dropped 5 bases, with 7 bases sitting between them. CDR3 sequence: CATSRDPSTEAFF. In nucleotides, the CDR3 is TGTGCCACCAGCAGAGATCCCTCTACTGAAGCTTTCTTT. Combining the CDR3 with reference TRBV15 and TRBJ1-1 gives the whole variable domain DAMVIQNPRYQVTQFGKPVTLSCSQTLNHNVMYWYQQKSSQAPKLLFHYYDKDFNNEADTPDNFQSRRPNTSFCFLDIRSPGLGDTAMYLCATSRDPSTEAFFGQGTRLTVV.

The gene calls are TRBV7-9 and TRBJ1-1, with TRBD1 identical over 7 bases. The V segment lost 1 base and the J segment 5 bases; nucleotides outside the gene matches: 4. This CDR3 contains 14 residues. The germline V gene has CDR1 SEHNR and CDR2 FQNEAQ (reference sequence). The chain's CDR3 is CASSLEGASTEAFF. The CDR3 DNA reads TGTGCCAGCAGCTTAGAGGGGGCAAGTACTGAAGCTTTCTTT.